In its sample, the clone carrying this TCR beta chain was seen many times. Antigen specificity is unknown. V was trimmed by 5 bases and J by 0 bases, leaving 10 bases between them. The CDR3 has 13 residues. Per the germline V gene, CDR1 is SQVTM and CDR2 is ANQGSEA. The entry originates in a study of human T cells and chemical hapten exposure. Study-wide context: Across samples, TCR yields varied, mostly owing to small differences in pooled library volumes. Study outcomes and limitations: Sensitizing to DPC left TCRs with a frequency above 1 in 1000 unaltered.

Individual cDNA molecules (in the library) carried attached unique molecular identifiers. TCRdb recomputed calls from the RACE reads with MiXCR, one row per CDR3 protein. This sample yields roughly 130,000 distinct CDR3 sequences, of which approximately 8.3% are seen a single time; around 1.7% belongs to the top ten. Time point in this sample: healthy volunteer bleed at 2 weeks. Researchers extracted total RNA from unfractionated whole blood. J is TRBJ1-1 and V is TRBV29-1, with TRBD1 as a possible D gene (5 bases). This TCR derives from a male donor in good health. Some clones in this sample may be carry-over from other donors' samples. The sequenced sample consisted of whole blood. The CDR3 is CSVKGLMNTEAFF. The DNA of the CDR3 is TGCAGCGTTAAGGGACTGATGAACACTGAAGCTTTCTTT.